This T cell receptor (beta chain) was documented in a study of T-cell reconstitution after alpha-beta-depleted transplantation in children. This clonotype was picked up many times. What it binds is not known. Findings of the study overall: A year post-transplant, T-cell counts and diversity derived mostly from newly produced T cells.

Germline V gene data show CDR1 as DFQATT and CDR2 as SNEGSKA (reference sequence). V trimming: 6 bases; J trimming: 4 bases; junction bases outside the gene matches: 5. The length of the CDR3 is 13 residues. Construction of the TCRbeta library involved unique molecular identifiers. Each CDR3 protein is one row after TCRdb ran MiXCR on the PCR reads. The sample contains 200,000 to 250,000 distinct CDR3 sequences, over 20% of which appear only once. V and J are TRBV20-1 and TRBJ2-1; 8 bases map to TRBD1. This receptor was obtained from a girl aged 2 to 10 with Fanconi anemia, due to receive a stem cell transplant. The specimen comprised PBMCs, sampled before TCRalphabeta/CD19-depleted stem cell transplant. The CDR3 here is CSATGQVYNEQFF. The CDR3 DNA reads TGCAGTGCAACGGGACAGGTATACAATGAGCAGTTCTTC.